These 18 T cell receptor beta chains originate from one sample sequenced in a study of identical twins. TCRdb reanalysed the 5' RACE reads using MiXCR and keeps one entry per CDR3 protein. The sample records approximately 680,000 distinct CDR3 sequences, roughly 7.1% being singletons. In addition, the sample was reused for a study of yellow fever vaccine responses in identical twins.

The sequenced sample consisted of PBMCs. The origin of the receptors is a woman aged 18-30 years in good health.

This clonotype was observed many times. The rearrangement links TRBV14 to TRBJ2-6; tentatively, D is TRBD1 (6 bases). Trimming took off 4 bases at V and 0 bases at J, with 19 bases between the two ends. Germline V gives CDR1 SGHDN, CDR2 FVKESK. The CDR3 covers 19 residues. This CDR3 reads CASSPHPTGPYSGANVLTF. In nucleotides, the CDR3 is TGTGCCAGCAGCCCGCACCCGACAGGACCCTACTCTGGGGCCAACGTCCTGACTTTC. Supplemented by reference TRBV14 and TRBJ2-6, the full variable domain reads EAGVTQFPSHSVIEKGQTVTLRCDPISGHDNLYWYRRVMGKEIKFLLHFVKESKQDESGMPNNRFLAERTGGTYSTLKVQPAELEDSGVYFCASSPHPTGPYSGANVLTFGAGSRLTVL.

This clonotype was found many times. This chain links TRBV29-1 with TRBJ1-1; D is possibly TRBD1 (5 bases). Trimming removed 4 bases at V and 4 bases at J, with 16 bases between. Germline V gene lookup returns CDR1 SQVTM and CDR2 ANQGSEA. The CDR3 runs to 14 residues. CDR3 region: CSVAGAISGTEAFF. Here the CDR3 DNA reads TGCAGCGTTGCTGGGGCCATAAGTGGCACTGAAGCTTTCTTT.

This chain joins TRBV2 and TRBJ2-1, with 9 positions matching TRBD2. After removal of 2 bases from V and 5 bases from J, the junction contained 13 bases not matched to a gene. In germline, CDR1 is SNHLY, CDR2 FYNNEI. The CDR3 is 18 amino acids. Here the CDR3 reads CASSELRGGLAGHNEQFF. For the CDR3, the DNA is TGTGCCAGCAGTGAATTGCGGGGAGGTCTAGCGGGACACAATGAGCAGTTCTTC.

This clonotype has ten or more counts. The J gene is TRBJ1-2, the V gene TRBV27, with TRBD1 matching 8 bases. The CDR3 is 16 residues long. V was clipped by 2 bases and J by 3 bases; unmatched bases: 8. Per germline, CDR1 MNHEY and CDR2 SMNVEV (reference sequence). CDR3 bases: TGTGCCAGCAGTTTAGGGCAGGGGGCTAGTTACTATGGCTACACCTTC. Translating gives CASSLGQGASYYGYTF.

The chain has TRBV4-1 and TRBJ2-1, with TRBD2 matching 13 bases. CDR1 MGHRA and CDR2 YSYEKL come from the germline V gene. The CDR3 spans 15 residues. The J segment lost 8 bases and the V segment lost 4 bases, leaving 5 bases of the junction unmatched. The CDR3: CASSPGLAGADEQFF. In DNA form, the CDR3 reads TGCGCCAGCAGCCCAGGACTAGCGGGAGCTGATGAGCAGTTCTTC.

The chain recombines TRBV9 with TRBJ1-2; TRBD1 matches at 10 bases. From germline, CDR1 is SGDLS and CDR2 YYNGEE. After removal of 7 bases from V and 1 base from J, the junction contained 4 bases not matched to a gene. CDR3 length equals 14 residues. CDR3 loop: CASGRDRGNYGYTF. The CDR3 region has the DNA TGTGCCAGCGGCCGGGACAGGGGTAACTATGGCTACACCTTC.

This clonotype showed up many times. V usage is TRBV12-3 or TRBV12-4 and J usage is TRBJ2-3, with D hard to call. Between the trimmed V and J ends, which lost 4 bases and 7 bases, there was a span of 9 bases. CDR3 length: 12 amino acids. CDR3 DNA sequence: TGTGCCAGCAGTTCTAGTGGGAATACGCAGTATTTT. Its protein is CASSSSGNTQYF.

The chain employs TRBV7-9 and TRBJ2-3; either TRBD1 or TRBD2 may supply D (6 bases each). The CDR3 has 13 residues. The germline gives CDR1 SEHNR, CDR2 FQNEAQ (reference sequence). Trimming took off 10 bases at V and 6 bases at J, with 17 bases between the two ends. Here the CDR3 reads CATTGGAADTQYF. The CDR3 nucleotides read TGTGCCACCACCGGGGGCGCAGCCGATACGCAGTATTTT.

This clonotype was seen repeatedly, ten times or more. The chain combines TRBV11-2 with TRBJ2-1, with 9 bases aligning to TRBD2. The CDR3 contains 15 residues. V shed 1 base, J shed 8 bases, and the junction held 6 bases outside the gene matches. CDR1 is SGHAT and CDR2 is FQNNGV in the germline V gene. CDR3 residues: CASSLVAGGLDEQFF. Here the CDR3 DNA reads TGTGCCAGCAGCTTAGTGGCGGGAGGGCTCGATGAGCAGTTCTTC.

This clonotype showed up many times. The chain links TRBV10-3 to TRBJ2-3; D ambiguous. This CDR3 comprises 13 residues. Germline V gene data show CDR1 as ENHRY and CDR2 as SYGVKD. Deletions cut 5 bases from V and 0 bases from J, with 6 bases between. CDR3 sequence (DNA): TGTGCCATCAGTCCAGCGAGCACAGATACGCAGTATTTT. The encoded protein is CAISPASTDTQYF.

This clonotype turned up a few times. The V call is TRBV12-3 or TRBV12-4, the J call TRBJ1-6, with 7 bases lining up with TRBD1. The CDR3 loop spans 14 amino acids. With 5 bases clipped from V and 12 bases from J, the junction kept 10 bases outside the gene matches. Here the CDR3 reads CASSAHWQGEPLHF. The CDR3 DNA is TGTGCCAGCAGTGCCCACTGGCAGGGGGAACCCCTCCACTTT.

The genes are TRBV28 and TRBJ2-7; no clear D gene. V lost 6 bases and J lost 4, with 13 bases in between. The CDR3 totals 13 residues. From germline, CDR1 is MDHEN and CDR2 SYDVKM. The DNA of the CDR3 is TGTGCCAGCAGCTCGTTGCCGGTGTACGAGCAGTACTTC. This gives the protein CASSSLPVYEQYF.

This clonotype was counted a few times. This rearrangement joins TRBV20-1 to TRBJ1-1, with 8 bases matching TRBD1. J was trimmed by 4 bases and V by 2 bases; bases with no gene match: 6. CDR1 DFQATT and CDR2 SNEGSKA come from the germline V gene (reference sequence). There are 14 residues in the CDR3. The CDR3 region is CSARIRGRGTEAFF. The CDR3 DNA sequence: TGCAGTGCTAGAATCAGGGGGCGCGGCACTGAAGCTTTCTTT.

This clonotype was picked up a small number of times. The CDR3 nucleotides are TGCGCCAGCACGACGATCAGGGACGCCACAGATACGCAGTATTTT. Its protein product is CASTTIRDATDTQYF. The rearrangement joins TRBV10-2 to TRBJ2-3, with D tentatively TRBD1 or TRBD2 (5 bases each). CDR1 WSHSY and CDR2 SAAADI come from the germline V gene. V gave up 7 bases and J gave up 2 bases, with 16 bases separating them. CDR3 length: 15 amino acids.

The chain links TRBV29-1 to TRBJ2-1; the match to TRBD2 covers 11 bases. The CDR3 is 15 residues long. V lost 1 base and J lost 5; bases outside the gene matches: 4. CDR1 and CDR2 (germline): SQVTM, ANQGSEA. The CDR3 coding sequence is TGCAGCGTTGAAGGACTAGCGGGACCCCACAATGAGCAGTTCTTC. This codes for CSVEGLAGPHNEQFF.

The J gene is TRBJ1-2, the V gene TRBV2; 12 positions agree with TRBD1. This CDR3 spans 14 amino acids. V shed 10 bases and J 6 bases; nucleotides not matched to a gene: 9. Germline-derived CDR1 and CDR2 are SNHLY and FYNNEI. CDR3 nucleotides: TGTGCCATCCTAACGGGACAGGGGGCGGATGGCTACACCTTC. Its translation is CAILTGQGADGYTF.

CDR3 coding DNA: TGTGCCAGCAGTCCGGGACAGGGACAACACACAGATACGCAGTATTTT. Translated: CASSPGQGQHTDTQYF. The genes are TRBV2 and TRBJ2-3; 9 bases match TRBD1. CDR1 is SNHLY and CDR2 is FYNNEI in the germline V gene. Trimming took 5 bases from V and 2 from J; bases not matched to a gene: 8. The CDR3 is made up of 16 amino acids. Full variable domain (missing parts from reference TRBV2 and TRBJ2-3): EPEVTQTPSHQVTQMGQEVILRCVPISNHLYFYWYRQILGQKVEFLVSFYNNEISEKSEIFDDQFSVERPDGSNFTLKIRSTKLEDSAMYFCASSPGQGQHTDTQYFGPGTRLTVL.

A few counts support this clonotype. CDR3 residues: CSVVSGGGTQYF. In nucleotides, the CDR3 is TGCAGCGTTGTTAGCGGGGGAGGTACGCAGTATTTT. This chain connects TRBV29-1 to TRBJ2-3, with TRBD2 matching 9 bases. CDR1 and CDR2 (germline): SQVTM, ANQGSEA. The ends lost 4 bases at V and 8 bases at J; junction bases unmatched: 4. The CDR3 runs 12 residues.